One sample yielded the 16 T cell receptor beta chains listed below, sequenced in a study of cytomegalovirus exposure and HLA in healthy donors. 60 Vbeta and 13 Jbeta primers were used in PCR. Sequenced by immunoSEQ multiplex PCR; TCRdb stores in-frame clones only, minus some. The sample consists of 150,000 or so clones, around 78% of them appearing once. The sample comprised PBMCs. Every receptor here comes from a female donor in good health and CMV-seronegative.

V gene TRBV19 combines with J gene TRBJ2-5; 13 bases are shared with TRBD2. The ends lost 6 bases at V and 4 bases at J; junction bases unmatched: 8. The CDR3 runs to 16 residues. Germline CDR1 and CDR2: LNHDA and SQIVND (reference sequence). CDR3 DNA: TGTGCCAGTAGGGGACTAGCGGGGATAGGTACAGAGACCCAGTACTTC. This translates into CASRGLAGIGTETQYF.

CDR3 sequence (DNA): TGTGCCAGTAGTATAGACGGGGGGCCTTACGAGCAGTACTTC. Encoded protein: CASSIDGGPYEQYF. The chain couples TRBV19 to TRBJ2-7; perhaps TRBD2 as D (7 bases). From germline, CDR1 is LNHDA and CDR2 SQIVND (reference sequence). The ends were cut back, 0 bases at V and 4 bases at J, with 10 bases in the middle. CDR3 length: 14 amino acids.

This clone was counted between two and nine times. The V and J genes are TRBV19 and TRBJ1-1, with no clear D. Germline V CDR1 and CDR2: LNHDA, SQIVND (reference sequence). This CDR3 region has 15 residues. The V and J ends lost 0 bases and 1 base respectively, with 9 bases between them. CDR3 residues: CASSIDRRQNTEAFF. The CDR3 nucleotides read TGTGCCAGTAGTATAGATCGTAGACAGAACACTGAAGCTTTCTTT.

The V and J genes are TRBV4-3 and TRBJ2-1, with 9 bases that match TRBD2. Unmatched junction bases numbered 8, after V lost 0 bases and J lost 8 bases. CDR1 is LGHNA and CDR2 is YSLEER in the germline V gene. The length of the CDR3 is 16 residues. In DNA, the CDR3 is TGCGCCAGCAGCCAAGAATGGGCGGGGGGGAGGGATGAGCAGTTCTTC. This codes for CASSQEWAGGRDEQFF.

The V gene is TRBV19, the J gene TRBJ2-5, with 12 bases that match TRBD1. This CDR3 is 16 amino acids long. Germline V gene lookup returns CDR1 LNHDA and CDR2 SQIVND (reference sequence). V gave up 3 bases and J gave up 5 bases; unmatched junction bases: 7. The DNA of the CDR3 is TGTGCCAGTAGTATTTATGGGACAGGGGGCTATGAGACCCAGTACTTC. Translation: CASSIYGTGGYETQYF.

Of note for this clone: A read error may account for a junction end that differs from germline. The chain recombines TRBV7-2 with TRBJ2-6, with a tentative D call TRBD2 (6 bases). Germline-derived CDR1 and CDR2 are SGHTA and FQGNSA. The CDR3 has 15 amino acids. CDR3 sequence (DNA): TGTGCCAGCAGCCCCGGGAGCTCTGGGGCCAACGGCCTGACTTTC. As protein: CASSPGSSGANGLTF.

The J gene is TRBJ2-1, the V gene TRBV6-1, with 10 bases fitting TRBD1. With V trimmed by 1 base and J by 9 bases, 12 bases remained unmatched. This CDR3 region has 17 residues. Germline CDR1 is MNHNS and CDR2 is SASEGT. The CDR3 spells CASSEEPVVGTGVEQFF. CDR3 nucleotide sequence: TGTGCCAGCAGTGAAGAACCGGTAGTGGGGACAGGGGTTGAGCAGTTCTTC.

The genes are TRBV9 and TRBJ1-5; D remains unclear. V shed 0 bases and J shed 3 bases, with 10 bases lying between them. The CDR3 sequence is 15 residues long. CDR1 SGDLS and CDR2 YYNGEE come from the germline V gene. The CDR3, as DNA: TGTGCCAGCAGCGTAGGCGGGAATAACAATCAGCCCCAGCATTTT. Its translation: CASSVGGNNNQPQHF.

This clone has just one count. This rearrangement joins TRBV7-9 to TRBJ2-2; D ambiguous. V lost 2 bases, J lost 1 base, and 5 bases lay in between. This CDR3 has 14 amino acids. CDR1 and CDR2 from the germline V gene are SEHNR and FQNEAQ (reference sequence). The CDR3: CASSLLRNTGELFF. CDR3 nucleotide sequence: TGTGCCAGCAGCTTACTACGGAACACCGGGGAGCTGTTTTTT.

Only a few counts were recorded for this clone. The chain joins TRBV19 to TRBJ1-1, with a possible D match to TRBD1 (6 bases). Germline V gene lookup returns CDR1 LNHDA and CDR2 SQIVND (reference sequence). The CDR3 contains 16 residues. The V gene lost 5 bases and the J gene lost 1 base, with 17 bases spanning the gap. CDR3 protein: CASSGASGGPNTEAFF. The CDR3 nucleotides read TGTGCCAGTAGTGGGGCTAGCGGGGGCCCGAACACTGAAGCTTTCTTT.

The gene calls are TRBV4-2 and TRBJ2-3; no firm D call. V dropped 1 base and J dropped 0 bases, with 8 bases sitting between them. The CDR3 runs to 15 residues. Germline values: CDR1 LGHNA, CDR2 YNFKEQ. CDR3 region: CASSQGQVSTDTQYF. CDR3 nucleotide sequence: TGTGCCAGCAGCCAAGGGCAGGTTAGCACAGATACGCAGTATTTT.

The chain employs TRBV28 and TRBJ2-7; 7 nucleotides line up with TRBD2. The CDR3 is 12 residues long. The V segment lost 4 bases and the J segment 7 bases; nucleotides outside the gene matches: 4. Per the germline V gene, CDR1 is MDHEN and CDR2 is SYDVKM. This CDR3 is CASSSPLAEQYF. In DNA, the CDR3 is TGTGCCAGCAGTTCCCCACTAGCGGAGCAGTACTTC.

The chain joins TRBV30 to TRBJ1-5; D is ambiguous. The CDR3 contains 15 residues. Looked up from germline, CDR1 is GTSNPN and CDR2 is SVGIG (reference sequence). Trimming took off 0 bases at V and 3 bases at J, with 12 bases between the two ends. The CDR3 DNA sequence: TGTGCCTGGAGTGTCCTGGGGAGCGACAATCAGCCCCAGCATTTT. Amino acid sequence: CAWSVLGSDNQPQHF.

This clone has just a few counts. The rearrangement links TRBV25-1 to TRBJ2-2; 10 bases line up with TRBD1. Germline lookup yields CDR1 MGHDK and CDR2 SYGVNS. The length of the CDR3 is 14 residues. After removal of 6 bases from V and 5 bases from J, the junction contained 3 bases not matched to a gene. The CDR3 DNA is TGTGCCAGCAGGACAGGGGGCCGGACCGGGGAGCTGTTTTTT. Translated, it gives CASRTGGRTGELFF.

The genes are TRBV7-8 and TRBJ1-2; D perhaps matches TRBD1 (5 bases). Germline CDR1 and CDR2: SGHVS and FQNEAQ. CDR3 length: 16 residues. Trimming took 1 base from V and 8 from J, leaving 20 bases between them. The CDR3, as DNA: TGTGCCAGCAGCTTAGTTAATGGGGCAGGGTATAGGGGCTACACCTTC. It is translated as CASSLVNGAGYRGYTF.

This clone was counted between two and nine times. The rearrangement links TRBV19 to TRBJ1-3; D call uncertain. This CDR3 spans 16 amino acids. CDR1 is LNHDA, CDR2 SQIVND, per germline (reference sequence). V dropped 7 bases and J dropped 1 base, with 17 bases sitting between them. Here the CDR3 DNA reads TGTGCCAGTACCGGAGGGCATTTTTCTTCTGGAAACACCATATATTTT. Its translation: CASTGGHFSSGNTIYF.